The next 20 T cell receptor beta chains were all read from a single sample in a study of vaccination and CD4 T cells after COVID-19. Indicated treatment: roughly 11-day PBMC culture with coronavirus spike peptide pools or control peptides (ViraFEST assay). Scientists ran DNA taken from cultured CD4+ T cells through the Oncomine TCR Beta short-read assay for sequencing. TCRdb reprocessed the PCR reads via MiXCR and lists one record per CDR3 protein. This table holds around 15,000 distinct CDR3 sequences, approximately 40% found once. These receptors have no identified antigens. The sequencing here drew on CD4+ T cells from blood, cultured in vitro, taken before SARS-CoV-2 vaccination. These receptors all stem from a human donor who had recovered from COVID-19.

The chain employs TRBV19 and TRBJ1-2, with 7 positions matching TRBD1. The CDR3 is 15 amino acids. V shed 5 bases and J 6 bases; nucleotides not matched to a gene: 12. CDR1 is LNHDA and CDR2 is SQIVND in the germline V gene (reference sequence). The chain's CDR3 is CASSLGQVTWNGYTF. The CDR3 DNA sequence: TGTGCCAGTAGTCTTGGACAGGTGACTTGGAATGGCTACACCTTC.

The genes are TRBV5-8 and TRBJ1-5, with D possibly TRBD1 on 6 matching bases. Germline V gene sequence: CDR1 SGHTS, CDR2 YDEGEE. The CDR3 contains 14 residues. V gave up 4 bases and J gave up 4 bases, with 12 bases separating them. The CDR3 nucleotides are TGTGCCAGCAGCCAGGACAGTTCAAATCAGCCCCAGCATTTT. Translation: CASSQDSSNQPQHF.

There are a few counts of this clonotype. The V gene is TRBV20-1, the J gene TRBJ1-6; D is perhaps TRBD1 (5 bases). Germline V CDR1 and CDR2: DFQATT, SNEGSKA (reference sequence). The CDR3 spans 13 residues. V dropped 4 bases and J dropped 5 bases, with 9 bases sitting between them. DNA for the CDR3: TGCAGTGCTACCCCAGGGAATAATTCACCCCTCCACTTT. Encoded protein: CSATPGNNSPLHF.

Only one count was recorded for this clonotype. The V and J genes are TRBV7-2 and TRBJ2-3, with 10 bases identical to TRBD2. Trimming at V came to 5 bases and at J to 2 bases, leaving 10 bases not matched to a gene. Germline-derived CDR1 and CDR2 are SGHTA and FQGNSA. The CDR3 has 17 residues. The DNA for the CDR3 is TGTGCCAGCAGCCCAAGAGGTAGCGGGAGGATCACAGATACGCAGTATTTT. Amino acids: CASSPRGSGRITDTQYF.

This clonotype was found a few times. The chain uses TRBV6-2 or TRBV6-3 and TRBJ1-6; D unclear. CDR1 is MNHEY, CDR2 SVGEGT, per germline. This CDR3 region has 13 residues. Trimming cost V 9 bases and J 8 bases, with 14 bases left between them. CDR3 loop: CASRTDVYSPLHF. The CDR3 nucleotides are TGTGCCAGTCGGACGGATGTTTATTCACCCCTCCACTTT.

The chain combines TRBV6-2 or TRBV6-3 with TRBJ1-5; 8 bases match TRBD1. The CDR3 loop spans 15 amino acids. Unmatched junction bases numbered 8, after V lost 4 bases and J lost 6 bases. CDR1 and CDR2 (germline): MNHEY, SVGEGT. The CDR3 nucleotides are TGTGCCAGCAGTTCCCAGGGGGCCCGGGGTCAGCCCCAGCATTTT. The encoded protein is CASSSQGARGQPQHF.

This sequence joins TRBV20-1 and TRBJ2-7; weak D call: TRBD1 (6 bases). The CDR3 is made up of 16 amino acids. Deletions cut 6 bases from V and 1 base from J, with 22 bases between. Germline-derived CDR1 and CDR2 are DFQATT and SNEGSKA (reference sequence). CDR3 sequence reads: CSAGDRPRGASYEQYF. CDR3 coding DNA: TGCAGTGCCGGAGACAGGCCCCGAGGAGCTTCCTACGAGCAGTACTTC.

Only a few counts were recorded for this clonotype. The V call is TRBV20-1, the J call TRBJ1-1; the D gene is possibly TRBD1 (5 bases). Per germline, CDR1 DFQATT and CDR2 SNEGSKA (reference sequence). This CDR3 is built from 14 residues. Trimming stripped 6 bases from V and 5 bases from J, with 19 bases between. The CDR3 region is CSASIRLGVTEAFF. The CDR3 coding sequence is TGCAGTGCCAGCATCAGACTAGGGGTAACTGAAGCTTTCTTT.

This chain connects TRBV24-1 to TRBJ2-2; 7 nucleotides match TRBD2. Germline CDR1 and CDR2: KGHDR and SFDVKD. With V trimmed by 6 bases and J by 4 bases, 7 bases remained unmatched. The CDR3 loop spans 15 amino acids. The CDR3 protein is CATSSGGGTTGELFF. DNA for the CDR3: TGTGCCACCAGTTCCGGGGGAGGGACCACCGGGGAGCTGTTTTTT.

V usage is TRBV6-2 or TRBV6-3 and J usage is TRBJ2-2, with 7 nucleotides matching TRBD2. CDR1 is MNHEY and CDR2 is SVGEGT in the germline V gene. The ends lost 7 bases at V and 5 bases at J; junction bases unmatched: 10. This CDR3 contains 15 residues. CDR3 sequence (DNA): TGTGCCAGCACTCAGCGACTAGCAAGGACCGGGGAGCTGTTTTTT. Protein: CASTQRLARTGELFF.

This clonotype was found a few times. The rearrangement joins TRBV7-2 to TRBJ1-2; D possibly corresponds to TRBD1 (5 bases). The CDR3 covers 12 residues. V shed 11 bases and J shed 2 bases, with 12 bases lying between them. Germline loops: CDR1 SGHTA, CDR2 FQGNSA. CDR3 coding DNA: TGTGCCCTAGGAGGGACCAACTATGGCTACACCTTC. This sequence encodes CALGGTNYGYTF.

This chain connects TRBV7-2 to TRBJ1-1; a weak D match, TRBD1 (6 bases). CDR1 is SGHTA and CDR2 is FQGNSA in the germline V gene. CDR3 length: 14 amino acids. V dropped 4 bases and J dropped 2 bases, with 11 bases sitting between them. For the CDR3, the DNA is TGTGCCAGCAGCTCAATCAGGGGAAACACTGAAGCTTTCTTT. Translating it yields CASSSIRGNTEAFF.

The J gene is TRBJ2-1, the V gene TRBV27, with TRBD2 matching 9 bases. CDR3 length: 17 amino acids. The V and J ends lost 0 bases and 9 bases, in that order; junction bases with no gene match: 12. Looked up from germline, CDR1 is MNHEY and CDR2 is SMNVEV (reference sequence). This chain's CDR3 is CASSLSREQAGGGEQFF. As DNA, the CDR3 is TGTGCCAGCAGTTTATCGCGGGAGCAAGCGGGAGGAGGTGAGCAGTTCTTC.

The chain combines TRBV6-1 with TRBJ2-3; TRBD1 aligns across 9 bases. Germline V gene lookup returns CDR1 MNHNS and CDR2 SASEGT. The CDR3 consists of 16 residues. The V segment lost 6 bases and the J segment 2 bases; nucleotides outside the gene matches: 9. The CDR3 sequence: CASSNLDRGDTDTQYF. In DNA form, the CDR3 reads TGTGCCAGCAGCAACCTGGACAGGGGAGACACAGATACGCAGTATTTT.

This clonotype appeared a few times. The chain couples TRBV6-4 to TRBJ1-1; no definite D call. The CDR3 length is 13 residues. Germline V gene lookup returns CDR1 MRHNA and CDR2 SNTAGT. V lost 4 bases and J lost 2, with 8 bases in between. The CDR3 sequence: CASSVTGNTEAFF. CDR3 DNA sequence: TGTGCCAGCAGTGTCACGGGTAACACTGAAGCTTTCTTT.

The gene calls are TRBV4-3 and TRBJ1-6; no definite D call. CDR3 length: 14 amino acids. Trimming removed 4 bases at V and 5 bases at J, with 9 bases between. Germline assignment: CDR1 LGHNA and CDR2 YSLEER. The CDR3 loop is CASSPRLHNSPLHF. The CDR3 coding sequence is TGCGCCAGCAGCCCTAGATTGCATAATTCACCCCTCCACTTT.

This rearrangement joins TRBV20-1 to TRBJ1-6, with 7 bases fitting TRBD1. The germline gives CDR1 DFQATT, CDR2 SNEGSKA (reference sequence). The CDR3 has 13 amino acids. V lost 6 bases and J lost 3; bases outside the gene matches: 2. The DNA of the CDR3 is TGCAGTGCCCGACAGGGCTATAATTCACCCCTCCACTTT. This gives the protein CSARQGYNSPLHF.

This clonotype was counted a single time. The chain recombines TRBV11-3 with TRBJ2-5; a possible D gene is TRBD1 (6 bases). Trimming took 5 bases from V and 2 from J, leaving 12 bases between them. The CDR3 contains 14 residues. Germline CDR1 SGHNT, CDR2 YENEEA. The CDR3 loop is CASSRRDTQETQYF. CDR3 DNA sequence: TGTGCCAGCAGCAGACGGGACACTCAAGAGACCCAGTACTTC. The full variable domain, rest sourced from reference TRBV11-3 and TRBJ2-5, is EAGVVQSPRYKIIEKKQPVAFWCNPISGHNTLYWYLQNLGQGPELLIRYENEEAVDDSQLPKDRFSAERLKGVDSTLKIQPAELGDSAVYLCASSRRDTQETQYFGPGTRLLVL.

The V and J genes are TRBV11-2 and TRBJ1-1; no clear D gene. The V gene lost 4 bases and the J gene lost 3 bases, with 9 bases spanning the gap. The CDR3 contains 13 residues. Germline CDR1 and CDR2: SGHAT and FQNNGV. This CDR3 reads CASSSNRDTEAFF. CDR3 DNA sequence: TGTGCCAGCAGCTCGAATCGGGACACTGAAGCTTTCTTT.

This chain connects TRBV20-1 to TRBJ2-5; 11 bases agree with TRBD2. Trimming at V came to 2 bases and at J to 3 bases, leaving 5 bases not matched to a gene. This CDR3 has 15 residues. The germline V gene has CDR1 DFQATT and CDR2 SNEGSKA (reference sequence). This chain's CDR3 is CSARSSGGVKETQYF. The CDR3 bases are TGCAGTGCTAGAAGTAGCGGGGGGGTAAAAGAGACCCAGTACTTC.